This T cell receptor (beta chain) appears in the sequencing data of a study of cytomegalovirus exposure and HLA in healthy donors. PCR employed 60 Vbeta and 13 Jbeta primers. TCRdb keeps only in-frame clones here, not all; method: immunoSEQ multiplex PCR. The data hold under 150,000 clones, with 82% observed a single time. V lost 10 bases, J lost 0 bases, and 21 bases lay in between. Germline CDR1 reads SEHNR; CDR2 reads FQNEAQ (reference sequence). The CDR3 runs to 16 residues. Source material: PBMCs. The sequence was obtained from a male donor in good health and CMV-seronegative. This chain uses TRBV7-9 with TRBJ1-1, with D unclear. CDR3: CAIQLGEGSMNTEAFF. CDR3 coding DNA: TGTGCCATCCAACTTGGGGAGGGCTCCATGAACACTGAAGCTTTCTTT.